Described below is a single T cell receptor (beta chain) sequence and its context. Its specificity is not known. A second about 6 to 12 cycle PCR used barcoded and J-beta primers. From the 5' RACE reads, TCRdb called clonotypes with MiXCR, one entry per CDR3 protein. The sample lists approximately 670,000 distinct CDR3 sequences, around two fifths occurring once. Trimming left V 1 base short and J 9 bases short, with 10 bases between. CDR1 and CDR2 (germline): LGHNT, FRNRAP. The CDR3 length is 14 residues. These data belong to a study of blood T cells in healthy people across ages. Study-level results: Changes in expanded clonotypes were possibly confounded, as the CMV status of donors was unknown.

The V call is TRBV12-5, the J call TRBJ1-6, with D possibly matching TRBD1 (6 bases). Sequencing was performed on blood. The origin of this receptor is an elderly man in good health. The DNA of the CDR3 is TGTGCTAGTGGTTTGGGGACAGACCCTTCACCCCTCCACTTT. Translation gives CASGLGTDPSPLHF.